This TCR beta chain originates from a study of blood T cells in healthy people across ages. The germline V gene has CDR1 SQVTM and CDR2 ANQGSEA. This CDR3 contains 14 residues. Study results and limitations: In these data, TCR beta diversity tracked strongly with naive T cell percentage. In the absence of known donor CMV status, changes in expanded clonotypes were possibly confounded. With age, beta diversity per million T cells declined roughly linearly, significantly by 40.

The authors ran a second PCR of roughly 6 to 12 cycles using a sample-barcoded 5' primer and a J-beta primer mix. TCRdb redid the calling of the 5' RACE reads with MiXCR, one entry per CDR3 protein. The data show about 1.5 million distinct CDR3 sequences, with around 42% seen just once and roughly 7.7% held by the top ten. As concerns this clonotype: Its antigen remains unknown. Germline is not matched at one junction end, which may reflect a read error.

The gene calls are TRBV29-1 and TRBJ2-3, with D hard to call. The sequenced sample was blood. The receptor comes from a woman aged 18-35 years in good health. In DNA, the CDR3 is TGCAGCGTTGTTGGCACCCCGGGCACAGATACGCGGTATTTT. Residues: CSVVGTPGTDTRYF.